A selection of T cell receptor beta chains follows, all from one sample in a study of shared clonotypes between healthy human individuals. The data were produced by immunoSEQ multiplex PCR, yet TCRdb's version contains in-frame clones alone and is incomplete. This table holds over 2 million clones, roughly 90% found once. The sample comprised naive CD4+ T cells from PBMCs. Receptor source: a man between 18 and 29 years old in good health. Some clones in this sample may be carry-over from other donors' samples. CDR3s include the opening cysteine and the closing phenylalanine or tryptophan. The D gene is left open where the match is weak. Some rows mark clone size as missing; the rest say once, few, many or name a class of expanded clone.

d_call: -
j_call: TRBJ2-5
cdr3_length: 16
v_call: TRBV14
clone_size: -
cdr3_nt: TGTGCCAGCAGCCAGCCTCCGAGGGTCCAAGGAGAGACCCAGTACTTC
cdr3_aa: CASSQPPRVQGETQYF

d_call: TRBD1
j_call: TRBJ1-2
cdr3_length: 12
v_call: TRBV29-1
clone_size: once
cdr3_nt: TGCAGCGTCTCACAGGGGGGTGAGGGCTACACCTTC
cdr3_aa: CSVSQGGEGYTF

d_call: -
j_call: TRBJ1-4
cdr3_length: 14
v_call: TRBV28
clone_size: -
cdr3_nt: TGTGCCAGCACGGAGAGGTCCTTTAATGAAAAACTGTTTTTT
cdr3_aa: CASTERSFNEKLFF

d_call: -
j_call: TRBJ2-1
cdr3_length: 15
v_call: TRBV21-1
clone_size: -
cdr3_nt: TGTGCCAGCAGCAACGGGGGTAACTCCTACAATGAGCAGTTCTTC
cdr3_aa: CASSNGGNSYNEQFF

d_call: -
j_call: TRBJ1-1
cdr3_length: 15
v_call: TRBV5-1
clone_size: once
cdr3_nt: TGCGCCAGCAGCTTGGAGGGGCCACGAAACACTGAAGCTTTCTTT
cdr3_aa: CASSLEGPRNTEAFF

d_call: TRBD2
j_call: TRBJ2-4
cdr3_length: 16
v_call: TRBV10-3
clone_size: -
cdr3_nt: TGTGCCATCAGTGACCCCGGGGAGGGGACCAAAAACATTCAGTACTTC
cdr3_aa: CAISDPGEGTKNIQYF

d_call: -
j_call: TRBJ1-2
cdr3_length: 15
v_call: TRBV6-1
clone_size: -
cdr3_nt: TGTGCCAGCAGTGAAGCACGTCGGCGGAACTATGGCTACACCTTC
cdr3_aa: CASSEARRRNYGYTF

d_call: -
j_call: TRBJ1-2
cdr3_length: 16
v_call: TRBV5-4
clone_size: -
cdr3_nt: TGTGCCAGCAGACCAAAACTAGCACAGGCCGATAATGGCTACACCTTC
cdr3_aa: CASRPKLAQADNGYTF

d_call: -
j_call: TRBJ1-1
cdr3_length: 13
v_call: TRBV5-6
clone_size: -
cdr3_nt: TGTGCCAGCTCCGAGGACAAGAACACTGAAGCTTTCTTT
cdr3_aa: CASSEDKNTEAFF

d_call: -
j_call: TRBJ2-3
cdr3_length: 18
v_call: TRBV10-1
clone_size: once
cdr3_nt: TGCGCCAGCAGTGATAGGACATTTGAACGCGCAAGCATGGATACGCAGTATTTT
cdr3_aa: CASSDRTFERASMDTQYF

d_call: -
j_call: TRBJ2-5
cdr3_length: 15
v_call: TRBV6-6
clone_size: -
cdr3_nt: TGTGCCAGCAGTAAAACCGCCGGGGTCCAAGAGACCCAGTACTTC
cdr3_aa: CASSKTAGVQETQYF

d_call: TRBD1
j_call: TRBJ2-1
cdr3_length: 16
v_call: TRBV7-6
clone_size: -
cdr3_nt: TGTGCCAGCAGCACCAGGACAGGGGAGCAATACAATGAGCAGTTCTTC
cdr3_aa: CASSTRTGEQYNEQFF

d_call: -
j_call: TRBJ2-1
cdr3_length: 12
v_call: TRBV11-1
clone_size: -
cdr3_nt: TGTGCCAGCAGCACGGCGGGGAATGAGCAGTTCTTC
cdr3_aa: CASSTAGNEQFF

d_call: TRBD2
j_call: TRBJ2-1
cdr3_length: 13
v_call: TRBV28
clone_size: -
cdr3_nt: TGTGCCAGCAGTGCCGCGACTAGCGGGAGGCCGTTCTTC
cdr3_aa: CASSAATSGRPFF

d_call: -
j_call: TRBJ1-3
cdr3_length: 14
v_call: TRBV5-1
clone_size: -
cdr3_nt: TGCGCCAGCAGCCCCCGTCAGAGTGGAAACACCATATATTTT
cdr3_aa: CASSPRQSGNTIYF

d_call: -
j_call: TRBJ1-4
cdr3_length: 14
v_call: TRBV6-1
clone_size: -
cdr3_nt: TGTGCCAGCAGTAAATCCGGATGGGCTGAAAAACTGTTTTTT
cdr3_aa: CASSKSGWAEKLFF

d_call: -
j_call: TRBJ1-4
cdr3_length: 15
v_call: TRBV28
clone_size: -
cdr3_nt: TGTGCCAGCAGTCCCTCAGGGACACTGAATGAAAAACTGTTTTTT
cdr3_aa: CASSPSGTLNEKLFF

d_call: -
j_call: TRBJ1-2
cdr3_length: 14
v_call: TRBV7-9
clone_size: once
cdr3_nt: TGTGCCAGCAGCCCCGAGGTGGGAAACTATGGCTACACCTTC
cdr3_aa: CASSPEVGNYGYTF

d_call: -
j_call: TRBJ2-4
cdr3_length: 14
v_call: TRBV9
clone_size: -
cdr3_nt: TGTGCCAGCAGCGCGGGACGGTACAAAAACATTCAGTACTTC
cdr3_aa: CASSAGRYKNIQYF

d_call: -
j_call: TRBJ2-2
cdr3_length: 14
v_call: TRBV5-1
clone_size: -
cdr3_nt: TGCGCCAGCAGCACGCAAGGGAACGGCGGGGAGCTGTTTTTT
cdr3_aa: CASSTQGNGGELFF

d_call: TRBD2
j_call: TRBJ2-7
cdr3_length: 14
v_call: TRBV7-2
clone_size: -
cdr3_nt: TGTGCCAGCAGCTCCCCGACGGAGGCCGGGGGGGAGTACTTC
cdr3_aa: CASSSPTEAGGEYF

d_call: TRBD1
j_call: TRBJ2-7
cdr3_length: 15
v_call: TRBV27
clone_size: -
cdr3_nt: TGTGCCAGCAGTTTTGGCGACAGGGCCTCCTACGAGCAGTACTTC
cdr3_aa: CASSFGDRASYEQYF

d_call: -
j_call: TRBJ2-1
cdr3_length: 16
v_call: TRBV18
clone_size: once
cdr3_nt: TGTGCCAGCTCACCTCCCAAAGTCCAGGTTCACAATGAGCAGTTCTTC
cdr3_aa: CASSPPKVQVHNEQFF

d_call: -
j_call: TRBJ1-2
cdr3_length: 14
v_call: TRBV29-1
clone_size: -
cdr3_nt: TGCAGCGTTGAAGTTTCTCAGGGAACCTATGGCTACACCTTC
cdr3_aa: CSVEVSQGTYGYTF

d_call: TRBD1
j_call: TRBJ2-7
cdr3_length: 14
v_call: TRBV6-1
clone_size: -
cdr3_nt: TGTGCCACCAACCCCAGGGGACAGGGCTACGAGCAGTACTTC
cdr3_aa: CATNPRGQGYEQYF

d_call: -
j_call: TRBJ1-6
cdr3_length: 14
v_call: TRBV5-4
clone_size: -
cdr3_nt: TGTGCCATCCTGGCAGGGCTCCCTAATTCACCCCTCCACTTT
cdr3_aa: CAILAGLPNSPLHF

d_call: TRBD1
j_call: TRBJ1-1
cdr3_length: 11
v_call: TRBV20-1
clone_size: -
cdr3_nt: TGCAGGAGGGGACAGGGAGTAGAAGCTTTCTTT
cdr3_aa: CRRGQGVEAFF

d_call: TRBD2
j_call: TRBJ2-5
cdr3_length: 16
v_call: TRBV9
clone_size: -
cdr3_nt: TGTGCCAGCAGCGTAGGCCTAGCGGGGAACCAAGAGACCCAGTACTTC
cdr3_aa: CASSVGLAGNQETQYF

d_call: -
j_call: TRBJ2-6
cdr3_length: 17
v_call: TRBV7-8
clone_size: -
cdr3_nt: TGTGCCAGCAGCTTCATGTCAGGAGGGTTTGGGGCCAACGTCCTGACTTTC
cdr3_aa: CASSFMSGGFGANVLTF

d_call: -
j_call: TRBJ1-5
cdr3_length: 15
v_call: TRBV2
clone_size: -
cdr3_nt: TGTGTCAGCAGGCAAGGTGGGGGGTGGAATCAGCCCCAGCATTTT
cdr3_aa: CVSRQGGGWNQPQHF

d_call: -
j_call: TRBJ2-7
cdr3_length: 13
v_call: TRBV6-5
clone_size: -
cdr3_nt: TGTGCCAGCAGTTATGGGGGTTACTACGAGCAGTACTTC
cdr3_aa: CASSYGGYYEQYF

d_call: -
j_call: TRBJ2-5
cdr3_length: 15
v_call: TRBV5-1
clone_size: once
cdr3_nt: TGCGCCAGCAGCTTGGAAGCCGGGGGCCAAGAGACCCAGTACTTC
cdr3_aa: CASSLEAGGQETQYF

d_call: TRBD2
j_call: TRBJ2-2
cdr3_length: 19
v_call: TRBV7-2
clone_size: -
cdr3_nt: TGTGCCAGCAGCTTAGTCGTAGGTCTAGCGGGAGGGGACACCGGGGAGCTGTTTTTT
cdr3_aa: CASSLVVGLAGGDTGELFF

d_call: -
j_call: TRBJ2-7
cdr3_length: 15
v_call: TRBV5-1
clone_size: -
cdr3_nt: TGCGCCAGCAGCTTCGGTGCCTCGGATCCCTACGAGCAGTACTTC
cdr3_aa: CASSFGASDPYEQYF

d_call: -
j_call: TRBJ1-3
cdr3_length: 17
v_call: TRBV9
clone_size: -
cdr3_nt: TGTGCCAGCAGCGTAGTACCCGGGGTCCCCTCTGGAAACACCATATATTTT
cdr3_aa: CASSVVPGVPSGNTIYF

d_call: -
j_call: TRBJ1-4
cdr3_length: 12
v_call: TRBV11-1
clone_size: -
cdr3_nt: TGTGCCAGCAGTCGGAAAAATGAAAAACTGTTTTTT
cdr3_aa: CASSRKNEKLFF

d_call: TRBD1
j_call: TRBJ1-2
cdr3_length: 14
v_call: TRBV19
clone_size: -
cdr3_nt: TGTGCCAGTAGTCCTCAGGGGGTGAGCTATGGCTACACCTTC
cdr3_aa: CASSPQGVSYGYTF

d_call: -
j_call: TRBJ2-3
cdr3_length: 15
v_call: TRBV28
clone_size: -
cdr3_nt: TGTGCCAGCAGTTTTGGGGGGGCGAGAGGAGATACGCAGTATTTT
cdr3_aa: CASSFGGARGDTQYF

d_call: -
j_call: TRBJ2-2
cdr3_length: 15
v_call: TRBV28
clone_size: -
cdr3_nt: TGTGCCAGCAGTTTTATTGGAGGGCCGGCCGGGGAGCTGTTTTTT
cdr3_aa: CASSFIGGPAGELFF

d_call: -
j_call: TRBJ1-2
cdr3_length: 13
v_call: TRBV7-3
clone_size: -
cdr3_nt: TGTGCCAGCAGCTTCCGAGGGAACTATGGCTACACCTTC
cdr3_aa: CASSFRGNYGYTF